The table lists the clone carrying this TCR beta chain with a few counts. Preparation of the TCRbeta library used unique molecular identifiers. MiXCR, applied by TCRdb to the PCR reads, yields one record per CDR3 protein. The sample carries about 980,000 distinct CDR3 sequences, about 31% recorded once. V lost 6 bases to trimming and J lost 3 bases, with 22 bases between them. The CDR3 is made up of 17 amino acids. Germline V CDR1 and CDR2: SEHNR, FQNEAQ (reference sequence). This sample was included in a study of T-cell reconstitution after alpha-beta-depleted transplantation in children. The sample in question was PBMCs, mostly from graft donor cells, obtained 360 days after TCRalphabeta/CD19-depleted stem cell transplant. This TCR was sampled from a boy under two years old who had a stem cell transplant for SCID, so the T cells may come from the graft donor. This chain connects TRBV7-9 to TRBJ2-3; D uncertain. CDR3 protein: CASSSRYGSGMTDTQYF. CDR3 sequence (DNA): TGTGCCAGCAGTAGTCGGTACGGGTCGGGCATGACAGATACGCAGTATTTT.